One sample yielded the 21 T cell receptor beta chains listed below, sequenced in a study of control samples from healthy donors and cancer patients. TCRdb's copy holds only in-frame clones and misses some; the assay was immunoSEQ multiplex PCR. Among 150,000 to 200,000 clones listed, nearly 90% were seen once. The sequenced sample was blood. Receptors were obtained from a woman aged 45-65 years in good health.

The genes are TRBV5-1 and TRBJ1-6, with a tentative D call TRBD1 (6 bases). The CDR3 spans 14 residues. Trimming pared 0 bases from V and 8 bases from J, leaving 9 bases between. Looked up from germline, CDR1 is SGHRS and CDR2 is YFSETQ. CDR3 region: CASSLDGGHSPLHF. The CDR3 bases are TGCGCCAGCAGCTTGGATGGGGGCCATTCACCCCTCCACTTT.

CDR3 bases: TGTGCCAGCAGTTTATCTGGGCGGGGAGTTGCAGATACGCAGTATTTT. It codes for CASSLSGRGVADTQYF. The chain uses TRBV28 and TRBJ2-3, with a possible D match to TRBD2 (6 bases). The V gene's germline CDR1 is MDHEN and CDR2 SYDVKM. The V end lost 1 base, the J end lost 4 bases, and 15 bases lay between the germline ends. This CDR3 has 16 amino acids.

V and J are TRBV6-2 or TRBV6-3 and TRBJ2-2; 7 nucleotides agree with TRBD2. CDR1 MNHEY and CDR2 SVGEGT come from the germline V gene. The trim removed 6 bases at V and 3 bases at J, leaving 13 bases unmatched. This CDR3 is 17 amino acids long. CDR3 protein: CASSPWRSGVHTGELFF. The CDR3 DNA reads as TGTGCCAGCAGCCCTTGGCGGAGCGGGGTGCACACCGGGGAGCTGTTTTTT.

This sequence joins TRBV7-3 and TRBJ2-2; a weak D match, TRBD2 (5 bases). V dropped 5 bases and J dropped 5 bases, with 12 bases sitting between them. Per the germline V gene, CDR1 is SGHTA and CDR2 is FQGTGA. This CDR3 spans 14 amino acids. CDR3 bases: TGTGCCAGCAGCCCCTCGAGAGGGACCGGGGAGCTGTTTTTT. Amino acids: CASSPSRGTGELFF. The full variable domain, rest sourced from reference TRBV7-3 and TRBJ2-2, is GAGVSQTPSNKVTEKGKYVELRCDPISGHTALYWYRQSLGQGPEFLIYFQGTGAADDSGLPNDRFFAVRPEGSVSTLKIQRTERGDSAVYLCASSPSRGTGELFFGEGSRLTVL.

This clone has a single count. J is TRBJ1-4 and V is TRBV7-2, with D maybe TRBD1 (5 bases). This CDR3 comprises 15 residues. CDR1 and CDR2 (germline): SGHTA, FQGNSA. The V and J ends lost 6 bases and 8 bases respectively, with 19 bases between them. For the CDR3, the DNA is TGTGCCAGCAGTCCACTAAGGGGCGCCTGGGAAAAACTGTTTTTT. It codes for CASSPLRGAWEKLFF.

This chain joins TRBV7-8 and TRBJ2-7; TRBD1 aligns across 7 bases. There are 16 residues in the CDR3. After removal of 3 bases from V and 5 bases from J, the junction contained 13 bases not matched to a gene. The V gene's germline CDR1 is SGHVS and CDR2 FQNEAQ. DNA of the CDR3: TGTGCCAGCAGCTTTTGGGACAGTCGTATAGCGCACGAGCAGTACTTC. It yields the protein CASSFWDSRIAHEQYF. Complete variable domain (other parts from reference TRBV7-8 and TRBJ2-7): GAGVSQSPRYKVAKRGQDVALRCDPISGHVSLFWYQQALGQGPEFLTYFQNEAQLDKSGLPSDRFFAERPEGSVSTLKIQRTQQEDSAVYLCASSFWDSRIAHEQYFGPGTRLTVT.

This rearrangement joins TRBV27 to TRBJ1-5; tentatively, D is TRBD1 (5 bases). The CDR3 is 15 residues long. The germline V gene encodes CDR1 MNHEY and CDR2 SMNVEV (reference sequence). The germline V and J ends were trimmed by 3 bases and 7 bases, with 16 bases remaining between them. CDR3 protein: CASSLGGAWIQPQHF. The DNA of the CDR3 is TGTGCCAGCAGTTTGGGGGGTGCGTGGATCCAGCCCCAGCATTTT.

This chain uses TRBV18 with TRBJ1-5; D is possibly TRBD1 (5 bases). CDR3 size: 13 residues. Trimming took 5 bases from V and 4 from J, leaving 9 bases between them. Germline V CDR1 and CDR2: KGHSH, LQKENI. The CDR3 region has the DNA TGTGCCAGCTCATACGACAGAAATCAGCCCCAGCATTTT. Translation gives CASSYDRNQPQHF.

J is TRBJ2-1 and V is TRBV9; D is unclear. Germline CDR1 and CDR2: SGDLS and YYNGEE. Trimming left V 4 bases short and J 6 bases short, with 8 bases between. The CDR3 loop spans 12 amino acids. This CDR3 is CASSPRINEQFF. As DNA, the CDR3 is TGTGCCAGCAGCCCCCGTATCAATGAGCAGTTCTTC.

The V gene is TRBV5-1, the J gene TRBJ2-1; 9 bases agree with TRBD1. Germline lookup yields CDR1 SGHRS and CDR2 YFSETQ. Trimming cost V 2 bases and J 4 bases; bases outside gene matches: 1. This CDR3 has 14 residues. CDR3 sequence: CASSLDRGYNEQFF. The CDR3, as DNA: TGCGCCAGCAGCTTAGACAGGGGGTACAATGAGCAGTTCTTC.

The chain is built from TRBV7-9 and TRBJ1-3, with 8 nucleotides matching TRBD1. The J segment lost 0 bases and the V segment lost 11 bases, leaving 6 bases of the junction unmatched. Per germline, CDR1 SEHNR and CDR2 FQNEAQ (reference sequence). The CDR3 runs to 14 residues. CDR3 region: CAFRTGSSGNTIYF. The DNA for the CDR3 is TGTGCCTTCAGGACAGGGAGCTCTGGAAACACCATATATTTT.

The rearrangement uses TRBV28 and TRBJ1-1; 7 bases fit TRBD1. The trim removed 11 bases at V and 1 base at J, leaving 7 bases unmatched. The germline V gene encodes CDR1 MDHEN and CDR2 SYDVKM. The CDR3 contains 13 residues. In DNA, the CDR3 is TGTGCCGGGGGGACAGCCTCGAACACTGAAGCTTTCTTT. It yields the protein CAGGTASNTEAFF.

V usage is TRBV5-1 and J usage is TRBJ2-1; 10 bases map to TRBD1. Germline values: CDR1 SGHRS, CDR2 YFSETQ. The CDR3 loop spans 15 amino acids. V was pared by 4 bases and J by 5 bases, with 6 bases of the junction left unmatched. In DNA form, the CDR3 reads TGCGCCAGCAGCCGACAGGGGGCTGTAAACAATGAGCAGTTCTTC. This codes for CASSRQGAVNNEQFF.

The chain recombines TRBV7-2 with TRBJ1-4; D uncertain. CDR1 is SGHTA and CDR2 is FQGNSA in the germline V gene. This CDR3 has 14 amino acids. V was trimmed by 5 bases and J by 8 bases, leaving 15 bases between them. CDR3 DNA: TGTGCCAGCAGCCTCGAGCGGGGTGGGGAAAAACTGTTTTTT. Translating it yields CASSLERGGEKLFF.

V and J are TRBV29-1 and TRBJ1-2, with TRBD1 matching 7 bases. Germline values: CDR1 SQVTM, CDR2 ANQGSEA. J lost 8 bases, V lost 7 bases, and 10 bases had no gene match. The CDR3 is 12 amino acids. The CDR3 nucleotides are TGCAGCGAGAAGACAGGGCCCCACGGCTACACCTTC. Encoded protein: CSEKTGPHGYTF.

This clone was detected only once. The rearrangement uses TRBV7-2 and TRBJ2-3; D ambiguous. The CDR3 length is 12 residues. Germline V gene lookup returns CDR1 SGHTA and CDR2 FQGNSA. Trimming pared 4 bases from V and 6 bases from J, leaving 8 bases between. Written as DNA, the CDR3 is TGTGCCAGCAGCTCCCACTGGGATACGCAGTATTTT. Amino acid sequence: CASSSHWDTQYF.

V gene TRBV9 combines with J gene TRBJ2-3; D is possibly TRBD1 (6 bases). Germline lookup yields CDR1 SGDLS and CDR2 YYNGEE. The germline V and J ends were trimmed by 7 bases and 0 bases, with 21 bases remaining between them. CDR3 size: 17 residues. The DNA for the CDR3 is TGTGCCAGCGCCTCCCCCCGAAGGGACATCAGCACAGATACGCAGTATTTT. Translating gives CASASPRRDISTDTQYF.

This clone was picked up one time. This chain connects TRBV3-1 (or the pseudogene TRBV3-2) to TRBJ2-7; 8 positions agree with TRBD2. In germline, CDR1 is LGHDT, CDR2 YNNKEL (reference sequence). The CDR3 consists of 14 residues. The V segment lost 0 bases and the J segment 9 bases; nucleotides outside the gene matches: 7. Here the CDR3 reads CASSQEAGVAVQYF. The CDR3 DNA reads as TGTGCCAGCAGCCAAGAAGCGGGAGTCGCCGTGCAGTACTTC.

This chain connects TRBV6-2 or TRBV6-3 to TRBJ2-5, with D possibly being TRBD1 or TRBD2 (5 bases each). V lost 0 bases to trimming and J lost 1 base, with 15 bases between them. Germline V gives CDR1 MNHEY, CDR2 SVGEGT. The CDR3 is 17 amino acids. CDR3 nucleotide sequence: TGTGCCAGCAGTTACTCGAGTGTCGGGGCGCGCCAAGAGACCCAGTACTTC. Residues: CASSYSSVGARQETQYF.

This clone was picked up one time. The chain recombines TRBV3-1 (or the pseudogene TRBV3-2) with TRBJ2-3; 12 bases map to TRBD2. The CDR3 sequence is 17 residues long. With V trimmed by 2 bases and J by 2 bases, 5 bases remained unmatched. Germline assignment: CDR1 LGHDT and CDR2 YNNKEL (reference sequence). This CDR3 is CASSQRLAGGPTDTQYF. CDR3 sequence (DNA): TGTGCCAGCAGCCAACGGCTAGCGGGAGGGCCCACAGATACGCAGTATTTT.

This sequence joins TRBV29-1 and TRBJ1-2, with 9 bases lining up with TRBD1. The CDR3 is 14 amino acids. V dropped 5 bases and J dropped 7; count of bases not matched to a gene: 11. CDR1 is SQVTM, CDR2 ANQGSEA, per germline. In DNA, the CDR3 is TGCAGCGTTCAAAGTACCAGGGGACAGGGTGGCTACACCTTC. Protein sequence: CSVQSTRGQGGYTF. Drawing the rest from reference TRBV29-1 and TRBJ1-2, the complete variable domain is SAVISQKPSRDICQRGTSLTIQCQVDSQVTMMFWYRQQPGQSLTLIATANQGSEATYESGFVIDKFPISRPNLTFSTLTVSNMSPEDSSIYLCSVQSTRGQGGYTFGSGTRLTVV.